The clone carrying this T cell receptor beta chain was recorded only once. The method was immunoSEQ multiplex PCR; TCRdb's version includes in-frame clones alone and lacks a portion of them. The sample consists of some 150,000 clones, over 85% of them appearing once. This specimen comes from a study of control samples from healthy donors and cancer patients. This CDR3 has 16 amino acids. Per the germline V gene, CDR1 is LNHNV and CDR2 is YYDKDF (reference sequence). Between the trimmed V and J ends, which lost 0 bases and 4 bases, there was a span of 14 bases. This chain connects TRBV15 to TRBJ2-3; TRBD2 is a possible D gene (6 bases). Input material: blood. This receptor was obtained from a man aged 50 to 59 in good health. The CDR3 bases are TGTGCCACCAGCAGAGAGAATAGGAGGGCCTCAGATACGCAGTATTTT. It codes for CATSRENRRASDTQYF.